Below, 5 T cell receptor beta chains from the same sample are listed, as sequenced in a study of T-cell memory formation after mild COVID-19 (dated by TCRdb to 2020 to 2023). Library construction relied on 5' RACE. For sequencing, an Illumina NovaSeq 6000 was employed. TCRdb reworked the public reads: Q25 trimming with fastp, MiXCR clone assembly, productive beta chains retained. Records with the same CDR3 protein are collapsed into one entry carrying the most frequent genes and DNA. Recorded for this sample are fewer than 110,000 distinct CDR3 sequences; over 13% of them occurred a single time. Together, the top ten hold about 39% of the sample. The sample consisted of PBMCs or a T cell subset sorted from them (not recorded which). These receptors all stem from a man aged 18 to 30 who had mild COVID-19 (a few samples of this study predate the infection). The sample titles of this study are shuffled in the database, so cell type and time point are left out; the donor was told from shared clones.

This clonotype has just a few counts. The chain combines TRBV4-2 with TRBJ2-3, with 9 bases fitting TRBD2. The length of the CDR3 is 16 residues. The V segment lost 4 bases and the J segment 4 bases; nucleotides outside the gene matches: 9. Germline CDR1 and CDR2: LGHNA and YNFKEQ. CDR3 nucleotide sequence: TGTGCCAGCAGCCCCCAGGCGGGGGGGCCATCAGATACGCAGTATTTT. Translated: CASSPQAGGPSDTQYF.

This clonotype turned up a few times. This chain connects TRBV6-4 to TRBJ2-3; TRBD1 matches 10 bases. The J segment lost 4 bases and the V segment lost 3 bases, leaving 4 bases of the junction unmatched. Germline V CDR1 and CDR2: MRHNA, SNTAGT. The CDR3 has 15 amino acids. CDR3 in amino acids: CASSEETGGPDTQYF. CDR3 DNA: TGTGCCAGCAGTGAGGAGACAGGGGGCCCAGATACGCAGTATTTT.

This clonotype was picked up many times. This sequence joins TRBV7-9 and TRBJ2-5; 7 positions agree with TRBD1. The CDR3 has 14 amino acids. Germline loops: CDR1 SEHNR, CDR2 FQNEAQ (reference sequence). The trim removed 4 bases at V and 3 bases at J, leaving 5 bases unmatched. The CDR3 protein is CASSSWTGEETQYF. The CDR3 DNA reads as TGTGCCAGCAGCTCATGGACAGGAGAAGAGACCCAGTACTTC.

This clonotype was observed a handful of times. The chain combines TRBV12-3 or TRBV12-4 with TRBJ2-1, with 8 bases aligning to TRBD1. The V gene end was trimmed by 6 bases and the J gene end by 8 bases; junction bases not matched to a gene: 9. The CDR3 length is 14 residues. CDR3 sequence (DNA): TGTGCCAGCAGGGGGTCAGGGGGCGACGATGAGCAGTTCTTC. It translates to CASRGSGGDDEQFF.

CDR3 in amino acids: CASREKGLYNEQFF. The CDR3 DNA is TGTGCCAGCAGGGAGAAGGGACTCTACAATGAGCAGTTCTTC. The genes are TRBV12-3 or TRBV12-4 and TRBJ2-1; D is possibly TRBD2 (6 bases). The germline V and J ends were trimmed by 6 bases and 3 bases, with 12 bases remaining between them. CDR3 length: 14 amino acids.